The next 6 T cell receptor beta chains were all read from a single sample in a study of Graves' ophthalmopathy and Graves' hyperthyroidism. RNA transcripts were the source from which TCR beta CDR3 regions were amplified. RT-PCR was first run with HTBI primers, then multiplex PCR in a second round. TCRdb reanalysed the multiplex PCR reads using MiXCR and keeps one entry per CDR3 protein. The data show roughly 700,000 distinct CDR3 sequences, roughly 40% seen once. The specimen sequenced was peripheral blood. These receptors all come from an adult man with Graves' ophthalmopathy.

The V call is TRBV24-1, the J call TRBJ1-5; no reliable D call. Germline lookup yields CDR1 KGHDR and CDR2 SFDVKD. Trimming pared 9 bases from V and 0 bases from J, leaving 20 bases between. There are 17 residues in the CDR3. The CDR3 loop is CATSRVSKQYSNQPQHF. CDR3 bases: TGTGCCACCTCTCGGGTCAGCAAACAATATAGCAATCAGCCCCAGCATTTT.

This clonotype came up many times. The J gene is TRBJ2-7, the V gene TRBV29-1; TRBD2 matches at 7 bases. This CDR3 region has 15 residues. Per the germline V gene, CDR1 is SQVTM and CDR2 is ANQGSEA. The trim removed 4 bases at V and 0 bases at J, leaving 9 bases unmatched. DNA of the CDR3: TGCAGCGTTGGAGGGGCGGGAGCCCACTCCTACGAGCAGTACTTC. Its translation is CSVGGAGAHSYEQYF.

In DNA, the CDR3 is TGTGCCAGCAGCTCCAGACTAAAAGAGACCCAGTACTTC. This sequence encodes CASSSRLKETQYF. This chain links TRBV7-2 with TRBJ2-5; the D gene is possibly TRBD2 (5 bases). Germline CDR1 SGHTA, CDR2 FQGNSA. The CDR3 is 13 residues long. Deletions cut 4 bases from V and 3 bases from J, with 9 bases between.

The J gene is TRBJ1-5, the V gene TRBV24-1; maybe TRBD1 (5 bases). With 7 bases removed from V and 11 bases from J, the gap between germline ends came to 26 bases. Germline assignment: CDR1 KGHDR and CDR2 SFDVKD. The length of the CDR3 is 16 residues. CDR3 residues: CATSDGGAGNQETQHF. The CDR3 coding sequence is TGTGCCACCAGCGACGGGGGAGCGGGGAACCAAGAGACCCAGCATTTT.

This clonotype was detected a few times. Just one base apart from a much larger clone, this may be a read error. This CDR3 reads CASSHRDSYEQYF. The CDR3 DNA reads as TGTGCCAGCAGCCACCGGGACAGCTACGAGCAGTACTTC. The rearrangement uses TRBV7-3 and TRBJ2-7; 7 bases align to TRBD1. Germline lookup yields CDR1 SGHTA and CDR2 FQGTGA. This CDR3 contains 13 residues. J lost 3 bases, V lost 5 bases, and 4 bases had no gene match.

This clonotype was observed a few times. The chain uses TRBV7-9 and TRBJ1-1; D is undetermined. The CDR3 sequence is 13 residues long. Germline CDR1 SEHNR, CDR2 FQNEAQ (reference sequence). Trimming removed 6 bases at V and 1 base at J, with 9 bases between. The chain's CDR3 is CASRRTSNTEAFF. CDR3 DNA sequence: TGTGCCAGCAGACGGACCTCGAACACTGAAGCTTTCTTT.